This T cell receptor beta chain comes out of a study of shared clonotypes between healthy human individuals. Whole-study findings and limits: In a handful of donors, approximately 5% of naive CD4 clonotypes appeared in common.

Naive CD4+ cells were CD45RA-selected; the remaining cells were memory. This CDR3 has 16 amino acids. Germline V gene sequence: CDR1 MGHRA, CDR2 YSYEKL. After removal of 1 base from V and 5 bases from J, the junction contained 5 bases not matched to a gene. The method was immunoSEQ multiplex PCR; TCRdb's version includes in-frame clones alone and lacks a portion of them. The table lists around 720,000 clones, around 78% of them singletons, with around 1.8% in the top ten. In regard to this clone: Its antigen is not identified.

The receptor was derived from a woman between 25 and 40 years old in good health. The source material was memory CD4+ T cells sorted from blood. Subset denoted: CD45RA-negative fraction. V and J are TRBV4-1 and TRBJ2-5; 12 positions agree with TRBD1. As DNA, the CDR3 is TGCGCCAGCAGCCAAGCCGGGACAGGGGGCGGGGAGACCCAGTACTTC. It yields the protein CASSQAGTGGGETQYF.